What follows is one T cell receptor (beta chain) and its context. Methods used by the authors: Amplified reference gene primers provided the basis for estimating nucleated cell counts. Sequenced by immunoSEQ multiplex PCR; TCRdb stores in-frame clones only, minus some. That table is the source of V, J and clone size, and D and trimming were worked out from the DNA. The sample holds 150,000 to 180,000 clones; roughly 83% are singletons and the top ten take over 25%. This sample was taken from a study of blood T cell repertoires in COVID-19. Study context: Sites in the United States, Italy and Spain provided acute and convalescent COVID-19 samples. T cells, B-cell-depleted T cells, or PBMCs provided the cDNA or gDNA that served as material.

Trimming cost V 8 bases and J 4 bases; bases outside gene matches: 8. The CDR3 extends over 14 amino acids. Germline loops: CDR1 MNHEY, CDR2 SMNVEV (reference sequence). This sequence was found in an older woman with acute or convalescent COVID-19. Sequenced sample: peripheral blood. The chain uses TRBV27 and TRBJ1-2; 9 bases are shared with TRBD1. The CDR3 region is CASRPGQGFYGYTF. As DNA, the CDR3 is TGTGCCAGCCGTCCGGGACAGGGATTCTATGGCTACACCTTC.